This TCR beta chain was retrieved from a study of T cell changes during pregnancy in multiple sclerosis. The CDR3 is 13 amino acids. The V segment lost 3 bases and the J segment 5 bases; nucleotides outside the gene matches: 2. Germline V gives CDR1 MDHEN, CDR2 SYDVKM. The data were produced by immunoSEQ multiplex PCR, yet TCRdb's version contains in-frame clones alone and is incomplete. The table has about 31,000 clones, approximately 90% seen once. This specimen was CD8+ T cells from peripheral blood mononuclear cells, taken in the second trimester of pregnancy. This receptor was taken from a female donor with multiple sclerosis, enrolled in a pregnancy study. The rearrangement uses TRBV28 and TRBJ2-7; the match to TRBD2 covers 9 bases. CDR3: CASSFSGSDEQYF. In DNA, the CDR3 is TGTGCCAGCAGTTTTAGCGGGAGCGACGAGCAGTACTTC.